The present TCR beta chain was sequenced within a study of T cell repertoires in cytomegalovirus infection. The wider study: From public TCR beta signatures came an indication of both CMV infection and matching HLA type. Findings and caveats of the study: Within the response measured ex vivo, HLA-C-restricted CMV-specific TCR beta clonotypes were dominant. Cumulated frequencies of public TCR beta families served to identify carriers of CMV plus the relevant HLA.

MiXCR, run by TCRdb on the reads, gives a single entry per CDR3 protein. The sample consists of some 300,000 distinct CDR3 sequences, about an eighth of them appearing once. CDR3 length equals 11 residues. V was cut by 3 bases and J by 9 bases, with 8 bases left in between. Germline V gives CDR1 SEHNR, CDR2 FQNEAQ (reference sequence). Remarks on this clonotype: Antigen unknown.

The sample comprised PBMCs. This receptor was taken from a human donor in good health (CMV status not recorded). Some clones in this sample may be carry-over from other donors' samples. The gene calls are TRBV7-9 and TRBJ1-1; D is uncertain. The DNA of the CDR3 is TGTGCCAGCAGCTTCGGTAACCAAGCTTTCTTT. Translating it yields CASSFGNQAFF.